The 32 T cell receptor beta chains in this list originate from one sample, sequenced in a study of memory CD4+ T cells and cytomegalovirus serostatus. The sort gate was single viable CD3+CD4+CD8-CD45RO+ cells for memory CD4+ T cells. Clones were read by immunoSEQ multiplex PCR, and TCRdb kept only the in-frame ones, dropping some. The repertoire holds roughly 50,000 clones, with about 80% as singletons. The sample consisted of memory CD4+ T cells from blood. The receptor set was obtained from an adult in good health and CMV-seronegative.

This clone was seen a handful of times. The CDR3 DNA reads as TGTGCCAGCAGTCTGGGTCTGGGCCCCCAAGAGACCCAGTACTTC. Its translation is CASSLGLGPQETQYF. This chain connects TRBV14 to TRBJ2-5; D is uncertain. Trimming took off 6 bases at V and 1 base at J, with 15 bases between the two ends. CDR1 is SGHDN and CDR2 is FVKESK in the germline V gene. There are 15 residues in the CDR3.

The rearrangement uses TRBV6-1 and TRBJ1-1, with 7 positions matching TRBD1. The CDR3 has 14 residues. Germline CDR1 is MNHNS and CDR2 is SASEGT. Trimming removed 4 bases from V and 7 bases from J; junction bases left unmatched: 9. The CDR3 DNA reads TGTGCCAGCAGTGGGACCGGGACAGCGATTGAAGCTTTCTTT. It codes for CASSGTGTAIEAFF.

The CDR3 region is CASSLRGVAFYNSPLHF. CDR3 in DNA: TGTGCCAGCAGCTTACGGGGGGTCGCTTTTTATAATTCACCCCTCCACTTT. This chain uses TRBV7-2 with TRBJ1-6; weak D call: TRBD1 (5 bases). V was clipped by 2 bases and J by 4 bases, with 15 bases between them. The CDR3 length is 17 residues. CDR1 and CDR2 from the germline V gene are SGHTA and FQGNSA.

The J gene is TRBJ2-5, the V gene TRBV7-2; TRBD1 matches 9 bases. The J call may be incorrect, as the DNA end agrees better with TRBJ2-7. The CDR3 length is 15 residues. Germline CDR1 SGHTA, CDR2 FQGNSA. The chain's CDR3 is CASSHRGHQRSEQYF. The CDR3 nucleotides read TGTGCCAGCAGTCACAGGGGGCACCAAAGGAGCGAGCAGTACTTC.

The chain is built from TRBV2 and TRBJ1-1; D gene uncertain. Trimming pared 4 bases from V and 4 bases from J, leaving 10 bases between. The germline V gene encodes CDR1 SNHLY and CDR2 FYNNEI. The CDR3 contains 13 residues. Written as DNA, the CDR3 is TGTGCCAGCAGTGTTGGGCAGTTCACTGAAGCTTTCTTT. This translates into CASSVGQFTEAFF.

The genes are TRBV5-6 and TRBJ2-3; 14 positions agree with TRBD2. The CDR3 has 18 amino acids. V was clipped by 1 base and J by 3 bases; unmatched bases: 7. Germline CDR1 is SGHDT and CDR2 is YYEEEE. The CDR3 reads CASSLFGTSGRRTDTQYF. CDR3 in DNA: TGTGCCAGCAGCTTGTTCGGGACTAGCGGGAGAAGGACAGATACGCAGTATTTT.

CDR3 coding DNA: TGTGCCAGCAGTGAACATCAAGAGACCCAGTACTTC. The encoded protein is CASSEHQETQYF. The rearrangement links TRBV2 to TRBJ2-5; D is unclear. The CDR3 totals 12 residues. Trimming shortened V by 2 bases and J by 2 bases, and 3 bases separated the two germline ends. Germline V gene lookup returns CDR1 SNHLY and CDR2 FYNNEI.

The CDR3, as DNA: TGTGCCAGCAGTTTCCTCGACGAGGGTGAGACCCAGTACTTC. It encodes CASSFLDEGETQYF. The chain is built from TRBV28 and TRBJ2-5; perhaps TRBD2 as D (5 bases). Germline loops: CDR1 MDHEN, CDR2 SYDVKM. This CDR3 has 14 residues. Between the trimmed V and J ends, which lost 3 bases and 5 bases, there was a span of 13 bases.

The J gene is TRBJ1-2, the V gene TRBV7-9, with 11 positions matching TRBD1. Trimming at V came to 3 bases and at J to 5 bases, leaving 5 bases not matched to a gene. The CDR3 consists of 15 residues. Germline V gene data show CDR1 as SEHNR and CDR2 as FQNEAQ (reference sequence). The CDR3 is CASSFRDRGKYGYTF. The DNA for the CDR3 is TGTGCCAGCAGCTTTAGGGACAGGGGGAAATATGGCTACACCTTC.

This chain uses TRBV18 with TRBJ1-2; no reliable D call. V was clipped by 0 bases and J by 4 bases, with 9 bases between them. This CDR3 is 14 amino acids long. CDR1 and CDR2 from the germline V gene are KGHSH and LQKENI. The CDR3 sequence is CASSPPRRVYGYTF. CDR3 in DNA: TGTGCCAGCTCACCACCGAGGAGAGTCTATGGCTACACCTTC.

The chain couples TRBV19 to TRBJ2-7; 9 bases line up with TRBD1. The CDR3 is 15 amino acids. CDR1 and CDR2 from the germline V gene are LNHDA and SQIVND (reference sequence). Unmatched junction bases numbered 9, after V lost 6 bases and J lost 3 bases. The CDR3: CASSSLGQGDYEQYF. As DNA, the CDR3 is TGTGCCAGTAGCTCTCTGGGACAGGGAGACTACGAGCAGTACTTC.

V usage is TRBV29-1 and J usage is TRBJ2-5; TRBD2 is a possible D gene (5 bases). The germline V gene encodes CDR1 SQVTM and CDR2 ANQGSEA. Between the trimmed V and J ends, which lost 7 bases and 7 bases, there was a span of 10 bases. The CDR3 is 10 amino acids. CDR3 loop: CSARGGTQYF. The CDR3 region has the DNA TGCAGCGCTCGGGGTGGGACCCAGTACTTC.

The J gene is TRBJ2-7, the V gene TRBV6-6, with D unclear. Germline loops: CDR1 MNHNY, CDR2 SVGAGI (reference sequence). V lost 2 bases to trimming and J lost 7 bases, with 9 bases between them. The CDR3 is 12 amino acids. The CDR3 sequence: CASSYPQEEQYF. The CDR3 coding sequence is TGTGCCAGCAGTTACCCCCAAGAGGAGCAGTACTTC.

This chain joins TRBV28 and TRBJ1-5; no clear D gene. The V gene's germline CDR1 is MDHEN and CDR2 SYDVKM. V shed 8 bases and J shed 6 bases, with 17 bases lying between them. The CDR3 sequence is 14 residues long. The CDR3 region has the DNA TGTGCCAGCCTCGGATGGAGGGTAGGTCAGCCCCAGCATTTT. It yields the protein CASLGWRVGQPQHF.

Here the CDR3 DNA reads TGTGCCAGCAGCTTCGCGACAGGGGGAGAAAAACTGTTTTTT. Translating gives CASSFATGGEKLFF. The chain joins TRBV7-9 to TRBJ1-4; 9 nucleotides align to TRBD1. V dropped 3 bases and J dropped 8; count of bases not matched to a gene: 4. CDR1 and CDR2 from the germline V gene are SEHNR and FQNEAQ (reference sequence). The CDR3 sequence is 14 residues long.

This sequence joins TRBV5-4 and TRBJ2-7; D call uncertain. Germline loops: CDR1 SGHNT, CDR2 YYREEE (reference sequence). V was shortened by 0 bases and J by 4 bases, with 11 bases between the two germline ends. The CDR3 has 14 amino acids. CDR3 protein: CASSLAGKAYEQYF. The DNA for the CDR3 is TGTGCCAGCAGCTTGGCGGGCAAGGCGTACGAGCAGTACTTC.

This clone was found a few times. This chain connects TRBV5-1 to TRBJ1-1, with D hard to call. The CDR3 has 15 amino acids. The V and J ends lost 0 bases and 1 base respectively, with 10 bases between them. Per the germline V gene, CDR1 is SGHRS and CDR2 is YFSETQ. In nucleotides, the CDR3 is TGCGCCAGCAGCTTGGAGGGCAGACCGAACACTGAAGCTTTCTTT. Protein sequence: CASSLEGRPNTEAFF.

The chain uses TRBV19 and TRBJ2-1; TRBD2 agrees at 7 bases. This CDR3 has 16 residues. Losses at the gene ends were 3 bases for V and 1 base for J; bases not matched to a gene: 6. Germline CDR1 and CDR2: LNHDA and SQIVND (reference sequence). The CDR3 sequence: CASSIYQGGSYNEQFF. DNA of the CDR3: TGTGCCAGTAGTATTTACCAGGGAGGGTCCTACAATGAGCAGTTCTTC.

This clone showed up many times. The chain has TRBV5-4 and TRBJ1-2; perhaps TRBD1 as D (5 bases). CDR3 length: 12 amino acids. Per germline, CDR1 SGHNT and CDR2 YYREEE (reference sequence). The ends were cut back, 4 bases at V and 5 bases at J, with 9 bases in the middle. CDR3 in DNA: TGTGCCAGCAGCGGCAGGGAGTATGGCTACACCTTC. The encoded protein is CASSGREYGYTF.

The V gene is TRBV18, the J gene TRBJ1-1; perhaps TRBD1 as D (5 bases). The CDR3 spans 13 residues. Trimming took 6 bases from V and 1 from J, leaving 9 bases between them. Germline lookup yields CDR1 KGHSH and CDR2 LQKENI. DNA of the CDR3: TGTGCCAGCTCGGCAGGGAAGAACACTGAAGCTTTCTTT. Residues: CASSAGKNTEAFF.

The V gene is TRBV28, the J gene TRBJ2-1, with D perhaps TRBD2 (5 bases). Trimming stripped 4 bases from V and 1 base from J, with 20 bases between. Germline V gives CDR1 MDHEN, CDR2 SYDVKM. This CDR3 contains 18 residues. CDR3 DNA: TGTGCCAGCAGTTCCCCGACCAGCACCGGAGGATCCTACAATGAGCAGTTCTTC. It is translated as CASSSPTSTGGSYNEQFF.

The J gene is TRBJ1-1, the V gene TRBV28, with a possible D match to TRBD1 (5 bases). The CDR3 is 14 residues long. Germline CDR1 is MDHEN and CDR2 is SYDVKM. V was pared by 5 bases and J by 2 bases, with 12 bases between. DNA for the CDR3: TGTGCCAGCAGTGTAGTAAGGGGAAACACTGAAGCTTTCTTT. The encoded protein is CASSVVRGNTEAFF.

The J gene is TRBJ1-5, the V gene TRBV4-1; no clear D. Germline V lookup: CDR1 MGHRA, CDR2 YSYEKL. With 1 base removed from V and 0 bases from J, the gap between germline ends came to 7 bases. The CDR3 length is 15 residues. In DNA form, the CDR3 reads TGCGCCAGCAGCCAAGTTCTGAATAGCAATCAGCCCCAGCATTTT. Encoded protein: CASSQVLNSNQPQHF.

This sequence joins TRBV7-2 and TRBJ2-7; D is unresolved. Germline values: CDR1 SGHTA, CDR2 FQGNSA. V lost 3 bases and J lost 6, with 18 bases in between. The CDR3 is made up of 15 amino acids. The CDR3 protein is CASSLARSLPVEQYF. CDR3 coding DNA: TGTGCCAGCAGCTTGGCCAGGTCACTACCGGTCGAGCAGTACTTC.

V and J are TRBV4-1 and TRBJ1-5; 7 positions match TRBD1. The CDR3 contains 15 residues. V dropped 4 bases and J dropped 6; count of bases not matched to a gene: 9. Germline-derived CDR1 and CDR2 are MGHRA and YSYEKL. As DNA, the CDR3 is TGCGCCAGCAGCCTCATCAGGGGGGAGGGTCAGCCCCAGCATTTT. This sequence encodes CASSLIRGEGQPQHF.

The V gene is TRBV7-8, the J gene TRBJ2-3; D is perhaps TRBD1 (5 bases). The V end lost 10 bases, the J end lost 7 bases, and 30 bases lay between the germline ends. Germline loops: CDR1 SGHVS, CDR2 FQNEAQ. This CDR3 spans 17 amino acids. The CDR3 DNA is TGTGCCACCTCCCTCCCCCTTGGGCAGGGCGCTCCGTATACGCAGTATTTT. Its translation is CATSLPLGQGAPYTQYF.

The chain joins TRBV4-3 to TRBJ2-3; 10 positions agree with TRBD2. CDR3 length: 14 amino acids. Germline V CDR1 and CDR2: LGHNA, YSLEER. Trimming cost V 4 bases and J 6 bases; bases outside gene matches: 4. CDR3 loop: CASSPMGLADTQYF. As DNA, the CDR3 is TGCGCCAGCAGCCCCATGGGACTAGCGGATACGCAGTATTTT.

The J gene is TRBJ1-1, the V gene TRBV11-3; D not certain. This CDR3 contains 13 residues. V lost 1 base and J lost 2, with 5 bases in between. The germline V gene has CDR1 SGHNT and CDR2 YENEEA. The CDR3 nucleotides read TGTGCCAGCAGCTTAGGGGCCAACACTGAAGCTTTCTTT. This sequence encodes CASSLGANTEAFF.

The chain links TRBV7-9 to TRBJ1-5, with D possibly matching TRBD1 (6 bases). Germline V CDR1 and CDR2: SEHNR, FQNEAQ (reference sequence). The CDR3 has 14 residues. Trimming stripped 1 base from V and 4 bases from J, with 8 bases between. CDR3 loop: CASSLGDTNQPQHF. As DNA, the CDR3 is TGTGCCAGCAGCTTAGGGGACACAAATCAGCCCCAGCATTTT. The whole variable domain, remainder taken from reference TRBV7-9 and TRBJ1-5, is DTGVSQNPRHKITKRGQNVTFRCDPISEHNRLYWYRQTLGQGPEFLTYFQNEAQLEKSRLLSDRFSAERPKGSFSTLEIQRTEQGDSAMYLCASSLGDTNQPQHFGDGTRLSIL.

CDR3 sequence (DNA): TGTGCCAGCAGCCCGGACCAGGGCTCCCGAGAGACCCAGTACTTC. It yields the protein CASSPDQGSRETQYF. The V and J genes are TRBV5-4 and TRBJ2-5; possible D gene TRBD1, 5 bases. Germline V lookup: CDR1 SGHNT, CDR2 YYREEE (reference sequence). With 4 bases removed from V and 4 bases from J, the gap between germline ends came to 17 bases. This CDR3 is built from 15 residues.

CDR3 coding DNA: TGTGCCAGCAGGACCGGGACTAGCGGCTACACAGATACGCAGTATTTT. Translation gives CASRTGTSGYTDTQYF. The V and J genes are TRBV2 and TRBJ2-3; TRBD2 aligns across 11 bases. CDR3 size: 16 residues. Looked up from germline, CDR1 is SNHLY and CDR2 is FYNNEI. V was pared by 6 bases and J by 2 bases, with 7 bases of the junction left unmatched.

The CDR3 bases are TGTGCCAGCAGCCGACAGGGATGGACTGAAGCTTTCTTT. This translates into CASSRQGWTEAFF. J is TRBJ1-1 and V is TRBV6-5, with TRBD1 matching 7 bases. V lost 6 bases and J lost 5; bases outside the gene matches: 6. Germline V gene sequence: CDR1 MNHEY, CDR2 SVGAGI. The CDR3 sequence is 13 residues long.